Below, 26 T cell receptor beta chains from the same sample are listed, as sequenced in a study of cytomegalovirus exposure and HLA in healthy donors. A multiplex PCR was run with 60 Vbeta primers and 13 Jbeta primers. Data came from immunoSEQ multiplex PCR; TCRdb stores just in-frame clones and leaves some out. The sample yields approximately 160,000 clones, 70% to 75% seen once. Sequencing was carried out using PBMCs. The receptors come from a young man in good health and CMV-seropositive.

V and J are TRBV28 and TRBJ2-1; 8 nucleotides align to TRBD2. In germline, CDR1 is MDHEN, CDR2 SYDVKM. V was clipped by 6 bases and J by 2 bases; unmatched bases: 3. The CDR3 extends over 14 amino acids. The CDR3 region is CASRELAAYNEQFF. The CDR3 nucleotides are TGTGCCAGCAGGGAACTAGCGGCCTACAATGAGCAGTTCTTC.

The genes are TRBV30 and TRBJ1-2; 10 bases map to TRBD1. The ends lost 3 bases at V and 7 bases at J; junction bases unmatched: 8. Per germline, CDR1 GTSNPN and CDR2 SVGIG (reference sequence). The CDR3 runs 14 residues. In nucleotides, the CDR3 is TGTGCCTGGAGACGACAGGGGGCAGGAGGTGGCTACACCTTC. This codes for CAWRRQGAGGGYTF.

The rearrangement uses TRBV19 and TRBJ2-1; 9 nucleotides agree with TRBD2. This CDR3 region has 16 residues. From germline, CDR1 is LNHDA and CDR2 SQIVND (reference sequence). J lost 4 bases, V lost 4 bases, and 8 bases had no gene match. As DNA, the CDR3 is TGTGCCAGTAGTAGGAACGCGGGAGGGTTTTACAATGAGCAGTTCTTC. This translates into CASSRNAGGFYNEQFF.

V usage is TRBV25-1 and J usage is TRBJ1-4, with 7 bases fitting TRBD1. CDR1 MGHDK and CDR2 SYGVNS come from the germline V gene. The CDR3 loop spans 15 amino acids. J lost 4 bases, V lost 3 bases, and 5 bases had no gene match. The CDR3 region is CASSDSGQRNEKLFF. CDR3 sequence (DNA): TGTGCCAGCAGTGACTCGGGACAGCGTAATGAAAAACTGTTTTTT. Combining the CDR3 with reference TRBV25-1 and TRBJ1-4 gives the whole variable domain EADIYQTPRYLVIGTGKKITLECSQTMGHDKMYWYQQDPGMELHLIHYSYGVNSTEKGDLSSESTVSRIRTEHFPLTLESARPSHTSQYLCASSDSGQRNEKLFFGSGTQLSVL.

This clone was found a few times. The V call is TRBV10-3, the J call TRBJ1-2; D is undetermined. Trimming took off 6 bases at V and 6 bases at J, with 8 bases between the two ends. This CDR3 has 11 residues. CDR1 and CDR2 from the germline V gene are ENHRY and SYGVKD. The DNA of the CDR3 is TGTGCCATCAGCGACTTGGATGGCTACACCTTC. It translates to CAISDLDGYTF.

V usage is TRBV30 and J usage is TRBJ1-3, with D maybe TRBD1 (5 bases). This CDR3 is 18 amino acids long. Germline V lookup: CDR1 GTSNPN, CDR2 SVGIG (reference sequence). Trimming took off 3 bases at V and 0 bases at J, with 21 bases between the two ends. The CDR3 sequence is CAWRVPFSRGDSGNTIYF. In DNA, the CDR3 is TGTGCCTGGAGGGTCCCCTTTTCCCGGGGGGACTCTGGAAACACCATATATTTT. Combining the CDR3 with reference TRBV30 and TRBJ1-3 gives the whole variable domain SQTIHQWPATLVQPVGSPLSLECTVEGTSNPNLYWYRQAAGRGLQLLFYSVGIGQISSEVPQNLSASRPQDRQFILSSKKLLLSDSGFYLCAWRVPFSRGDSGNTIYFGEGSWLTVV.

This clone was observed once. V usage is TRBV20-1 and J usage is TRBJ1-2; D gene uncertain. The CDR3 spans 10 residues. Germline-derived CDR1 and CDR2 are DFQATT and SNEGSKA (reference sequence). Trimming pared 6 bases from V and 7 bases from J, leaving 9 bases between. CDR3 loop: CSAKELGYTF. Here the CDR3 DNA reads TGCAGTGCAAAGGAGCTTGGCTACACCTTC.

The CDR3, as DNA: TGTGCCAGCAGCATCATGACAGGGGCTCGTAGCACAGATACGCAGTATTTT. This sequence encodes CASSIMTGARSTDTQYF. The rearrangement uses TRBV11-2 and TRBJ2-3; TRBD1 aligns across 8 bases. The CDR3 has 17 amino acids. Losses at the gene ends were 5 bases for V and 0 bases for J; bases not matched to a gene: 10. Germline V gene lookup returns CDR1 SGHAT and CDR2 FQNNGV. Drawing the rest from reference TRBV11-2 and TRBJ2-3, the complete variable domain is EAGVAQSPRYKIIEKRQSVAFWCNPISGHATLYWYQQILGQGPKLLIQFQNNGVVDDSQLPKDRFSAERLKGVDSTLKIQPAKLEDSAVYLCASSIMTGARSTDTQYFGPGTRLTVL.

The gene calls are TRBV7-3 and TRBJ1-2, with TRBD1 identical over 8 bases. There are 16 residues in the CDR3. Germline V gene sequence: CDR1 SGHTA, CDR2 FQGTGA. J gave up 2 bases and V 2 bases, and 7 bases lay outside the gene matches. DNA of the CDR3: TGTGCCAGCAGCTTATCGGGACAGGAGGCAAACTATGGCTACACCTTC. Protein: CASSLSGQEANYGYTF. The full variable domain, completed using reference TRBV7-3 and TRBJ1-2, is GAGVSQTPSNKVTEKGKYVELRCDPISGHTALYWYRQSLGQGPEFLIYFQGTGAADDSGLPNDRFFAVRPEGSVSTLKIQRTERGDSAVYLCASSLSGQEANYGYTFGSGTRLTVV.

V gene TRBV6-5 combines with J gene TRBJ1-4; possible D gene TRBD1, 5 bases. This CDR3 region has 13 residues. Germline CDR1 and CDR2: MNHEY and SVGAGI. V was trimmed by 6 bases and J by 5 bases, leaving 10 bases between them. In nucleotides, the CDR3 is TGTGCCAGCAGGGGGGGGGAAAATGAAAAACTGTTTTTT. Translating gives CASRGGENEKLFF.

The rearrangement links TRBV18 to TRBJ1-1, with D possibly TRBD1 on 5 matching bases. Trimming cost V 4 bases and J 3 bases, with 15 bases left between them. CDR3 length: 15 amino acids. Germline V CDR1 and CDR2: KGHSH, LQKENI. In DNA form, the CDR3 reads TGTGCCAGCTCACGGGGAGGGGTAAGCGACACTGAAGCTTTCTTT. Encoded protein: CASSRGGVSDTEAFF. The full variable domain, with the rest looked up from reference TRBV18 and TRBJ1-1, is NAGVMQNPRHLVRRRGQEARLRCSPMKGHSHVYWYRQLPEEGLKFMVYLQKENIIDESGMPKERFSAEFPKEGPSILRIQQVVRGDSAAYFCASSRGGVSDTEAFFGQGTRLTVV.

The CDR3 coding sequence is TGTGCCAGCAGTGAAGTAGGACTCGAAACTGGAAACACCATATATTTT. Protein product: CASSEVGLETGNTIYF. The chain is built from TRBV2 and TRBJ1-3; D unresolved. The CDR3 sequence is 16 residues long. CDR1 and CDR2 from the germline V gene are SNHLY and FYNNEI. The V gene lost 1 base and the J gene lost 2 bases, with 12 bases spanning the gap.

This CDR3 is CASSPLSSLPGELFF. The CDR3, as DNA: TGTGCCAGTAGCCCACTTAGTTCCCTTCCCGGGGAGCTGTTTTTT. V gene TRBV19 combines with J gene TRBJ2-2; D unclear. This CDR3 has 15 amino acids. V lost 6 bases, J lost 6 bases, and 17 bases lay in between. CDR1 LNHDA and CDR2 SQIVND come from the germline V gene (reference sequence).

This clone was seen only once. The chain carries TRBV2 and TRBJ2-5; D is perhaps TRBD1 (6 bases). The V end lost 7 bases, the J end lost 4 bases, and 10 bases lay between the germline ends. The CDR3 has 12 amino acids. Germline CDR1 and CDR2: SNHLY and FYNNEI. The chain's CDR3 is CASTRDIETQYF. In nucleotides, the CDR3 is TGTGCCAGCACCCGGGACATAGAGACCCAGTACTTC.

Only one count was recorded for this clone. The CDR3 sequence is CASSFRDRVSTGELFF. Written as DNA, the CDR3 is TGTGCCAGCAGCTTTCGGGACAGGGTGAGCACCGGGGAGCTGTTTTTT. The chain couples TRBV7-9 to TRBJ2-2; TRBD1 matches at 9 bases. The germline V gene encodes CDR1 SEHNR and CDR2 FQNEAQ (reference sequence). After removal of 3 bases from V and 4 bases from J, the junction contained 6 bases not matched to a gene. This CDR3 is built from 16 residues.

The chain recombines TRBV6-5 with TRBJ1-6; D not certain. Germline V gene sequence: CDR1 MNHEY, CDR2 SVGAGI. The CDR3 is 15 residues long. V lost 2 bases and J lost 0, with 5 bases in between. The CDR3 DNA follows: TGTGCCAGCAGTTACGGGAGCTCCTATAATTCACCCCTCCACTTT. This encodes CASSYGSSYNSPLHF.

The chain has TRBV7-9 and TRBJ2-1, with D unresolved. The CDR3 length is 15 residues. The V gene's germline CDR1 is SEHNR and CDR2 FQNEAQ (reference sequence). Trimming cost V 8 bases and J 4 bases, with 18 bases left between them. CDR3 DNA sequence: TGTGCCAGCCGCCTTGCGGAATCTATATACAATGAGCAGTTCTTC. Residues: CASRLAESIYNEQFF.

The chain links TRBV6-5 to TRBJ1-5, with D perhaps matching TRBD1 (6 bases). Trimming removed 6 bases from V and 2 bases from J, with 8 bases in between. Per germline, CDR1 MNHEY and CDR2 SVGAGI. The CDR3 has 13 amino acids. The CDR3 protein is CASRGGGNQPQHF. CDR3 bases: TGTGCCAGCAGAGGGGGAGGCAATCAGCCCCAGCATTTT.

The rearrangement uses TRBV28 and TRBJ2-3; possible D gene TRBD1, 5 bases. V lost 8 bases and J 0 bases, leaving 9 bases between the germline ends. Germline CDR1 is MDHEN and CDR2 is SYDVKM. This CDR3 is built from 13 residues. The CDR3 DNA sequence: TGTGCCAGCGGTCAGGGAAGCACAGATACGCAGTATTTT. Translating it yields CASGQGSTDTQYF. Full variable domain (remainder filled in from reference TRBV28 and TRBJ2-3): DVKVTQSSRYLVKRTGEKVFLECVQDMDHENMFWYRQDPGLGLRLIYFSYDVKMKEKGDIPEGYSVSREKKERFSLILESASTNQTSMYLCASGQGSTDTQYFGPGTRLTVL.

This clone showed up just a few times. The rearrangement links TRBV7-9 to TRBJ2-5; 8 nucleotides match TRBD2. The ends lost 3 bases at V and 4 bases at J; junction bases unmatched: 1. CDR3 length: 13 residues. Per the germline V gene, CDR1 is SEHNR and CDR2 is FQNEAQ (reference sequence). CDR3 DNA: TGTGCCAGCAGCTTGGCGGGGGGAGAGACCCAGTACTTC. Translating gives CASSLAGGETQYF.

The sample holds one count of this clone. The CDR3 DNA follows: TGTGCCAGCAGCGCCGCCGGGACAGGGGCTTATGGCTACACCTTC. It translates to CASSAAGTGAYGYTF. The chain links TRBV28 to TRBJ1-2, with 10 bases lining up with TRBD1. CDR1 MDHEN and CDR2 SYDVKM come from the germline V gene. The CDR3 sequence is 15 residues long. V was clipped by 6 bases and J by 5 bases; unmatched bases: 9.

J is TRBJ1-3 and V is TRBV29-1; D unclear. The V end was cut by 6 bases, the J end by 0 bases, with 12 bases between. Germline CDR1 reads SQVTM; CDR2 reads ANQGSEA. This CDR3 contains 14 residues. The CDR3 spells CSVLDTASGNTIYF. The DNA for the CDR3 is TGCAGCGTCCTTGACACAGCCTCTGGAAACACCATATATTTT.

The rearrangement uses TRBV19 and TRBJ1-2, with TRBD1 matching over 12 bases. Germline V gene lookup returns CDR1 LNHDA and CDR2 SQIVND (reference sequence). This CDR3 contains 15 residues. Germline trimming cut 8 bases from V and 7 bases from J; bases unmatched to any gene: 11. CDR3 sequence: CASSGQGAGVSGYTF. The CDR3, as DNA: TGTGCCAGTTCGGGACAGGGGGCAGGAGTGAGTGGCTACACCTTC.

This clone occurred many times. V is TRBV5-5 and J is TRBJ2-3, with a possible D match to TRBD1 (5 bases). The CDR3 totals 16 residues. Germline V gene lookup returns CDR1 SGHKS and CDR2 YYEKEE (reference sequence). The V gene lost 3 bases and the J gene lost 4 bases, with 18 bases spanning the gap. DNA for the CDR3: TGTGCCAGCAGCTCACTCCCCGGACAAGCCGCAGATACGCAGTATTTT. It specifies CASSSLPGQAADTQYF.

The rearrangement uses TRBV6-6 and TRBJ1-2, with D possibly being TRBD1 (5 bases). Trimming cost V 4 bases and J 1 base, with 13 bases left between them. The V gene's germline CDR1 is MNHNY and CDR2 SVGAGI (reference sequence). CDR3 length equals 15 residues. The CDR3 DNA reads as TGTGCCAGCAGTTCGGGACTACAACTTAACTATGGCTACACCTTC. Translation gives CASSSGLQLNYGYTF.

The J gene is TRBJ1-6, the V gene TRBV6-5; D gene ambiguous. The V end was cut by 4 bases, the J end by 10 bases, with 20 bases between. Germline V gene data show CDR1 as MNHEY and CDR2 as SVGAGI. The CDR3 length is 16 residues. CDR3 DNA: TGTGCCAGCAGTTGGGAGGGCAACGGCAGCTCCTCACCCCTCCACTTT. Translated, it gives CASSWEGNGSSSPLHF.